The clone carrying this TCR beta chain has only a few counts. The data derive from a study of T cell repertoires in cytomegalovirus infection. Each CDR3 protein is one row after TCRdb ran MiXCR on the reads. The sample lists approximately 170,000 distinct CDR3 sequences, more than 15% occurring once. This clonotype was sampled from a human donor in good health (CMV status not recorded). Some clones in this sample may be carry-over from other donors' samples. The sample taken for sequencing was CD8+ T cells from PBMCs.

The CDR3 nucleotides are TGTGCCAGCTCAAGTGAAGGGCCAAGCTATCCGGGACGTGAGCAGTTCTTC. Translated: CASSSEGPSYPGREQFF. The chain joins TRBV18 to TRBJ2-1, with D perhaps TRBD1 or TRBD2 (5 bases each). Germline V lookup: CDR1 KGHSH, CDR2 LQKENI. CDR3 length: 17 amino acids. V lost 5 bases and J 9 bases, leaving 26 bases between the germline ends.